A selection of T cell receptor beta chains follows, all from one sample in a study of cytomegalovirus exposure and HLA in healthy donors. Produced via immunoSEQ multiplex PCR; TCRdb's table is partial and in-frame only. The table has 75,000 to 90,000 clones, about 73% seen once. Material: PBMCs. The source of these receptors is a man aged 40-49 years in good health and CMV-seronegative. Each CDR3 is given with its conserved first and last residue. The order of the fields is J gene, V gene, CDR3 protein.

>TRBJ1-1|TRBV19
CARPPRGGNTEAFF
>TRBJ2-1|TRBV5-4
CASSLGGRTSYNEQFF
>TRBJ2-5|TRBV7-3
CASSLRGDQETQYF
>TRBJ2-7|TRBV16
CASSRTGTGNYEQYF
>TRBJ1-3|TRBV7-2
CASSLVLRDRGNTIYF
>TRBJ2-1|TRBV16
CASSPREGVYNEQFF
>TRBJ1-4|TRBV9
CASSVHSGQGDEKLFF
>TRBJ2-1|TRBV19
CASSIVANNEQFF
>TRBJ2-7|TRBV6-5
CASSSWTGPYEQYF
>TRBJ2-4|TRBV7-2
CASSFFVAKNIQYF
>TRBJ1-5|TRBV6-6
CASSYSLADGEHF
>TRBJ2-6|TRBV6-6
CASSYVAGANVLTF
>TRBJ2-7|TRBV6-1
CASSGTSVRLALGRYEQYF
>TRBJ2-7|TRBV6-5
CASSYLTHGGYEQYF
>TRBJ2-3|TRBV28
CASMGRVTDTQYF
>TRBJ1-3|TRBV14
CASSPGGTIYF
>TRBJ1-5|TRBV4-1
CASSQEASMEPQHF
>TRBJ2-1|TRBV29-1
CSVPSHNEQFF
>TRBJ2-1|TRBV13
CASSLGLAGIYNEQFF
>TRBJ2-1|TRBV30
CAWSSFYPGTGFYEQFF
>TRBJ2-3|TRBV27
CASSLFGASGYGDTQYF
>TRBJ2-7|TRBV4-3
CASSRRIGGSSYEQYF
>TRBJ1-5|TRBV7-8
CASRPAGVVDQPQHF
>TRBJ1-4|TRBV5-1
CASSFNGNEKLFF
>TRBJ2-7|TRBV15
CATSRDRGQGREQYF
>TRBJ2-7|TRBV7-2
CASSLEWIGEGGVYEQYF
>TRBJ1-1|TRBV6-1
CASSPVAGNTEAFF
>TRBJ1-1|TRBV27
CASSLYQGTEAFF
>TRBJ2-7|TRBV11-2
CASSFRTGSYEQYF
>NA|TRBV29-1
CSVVVANYEQYF
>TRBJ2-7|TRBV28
CASTAGGPYEQYF
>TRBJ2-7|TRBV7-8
CASAKTGNYEQYF
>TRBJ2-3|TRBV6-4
CASSDSGASVEGTDTQYF
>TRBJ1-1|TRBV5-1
CASSLTTGVGTEAFF
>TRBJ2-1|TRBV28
CASSLRGTSPMGSNEQFF
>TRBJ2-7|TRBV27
CASSLLAGSGYEQYF
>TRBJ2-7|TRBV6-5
CASSYRQDASYEQYF
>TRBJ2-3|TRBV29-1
CSVGRSLGGTVNTQYF
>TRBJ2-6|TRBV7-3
CASSLYPGNSGANVLTF
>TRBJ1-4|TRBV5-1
CASRRQPGETNEKLFF
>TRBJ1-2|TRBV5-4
CASSKITDSYGYTF
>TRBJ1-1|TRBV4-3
CASSQAPNTEAFF
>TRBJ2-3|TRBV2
CASSVGTSIDTQYF
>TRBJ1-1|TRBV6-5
CASSSARAPAFF